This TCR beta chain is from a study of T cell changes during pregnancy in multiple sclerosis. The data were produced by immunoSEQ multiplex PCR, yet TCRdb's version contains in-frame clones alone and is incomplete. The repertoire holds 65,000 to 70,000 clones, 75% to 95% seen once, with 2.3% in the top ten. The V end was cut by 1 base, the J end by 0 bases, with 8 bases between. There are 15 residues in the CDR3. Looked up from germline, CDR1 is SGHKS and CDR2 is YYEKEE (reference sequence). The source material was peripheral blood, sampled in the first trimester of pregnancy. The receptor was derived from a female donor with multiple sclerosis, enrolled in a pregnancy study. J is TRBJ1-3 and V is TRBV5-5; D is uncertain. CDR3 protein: CASSLLGSSGNTIYF. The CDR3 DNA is TGTGCCAGCAGCTTGTTGGGGAGCTCTGGAAACACCATATATTTT. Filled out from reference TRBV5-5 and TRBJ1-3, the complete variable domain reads DAGVTQSPTHLIKTRGQQVTLRCSPISGHKSVSWYQQVLGQGPQFIFQYYEKEERGRGNFPDRFSARQFPNYSSELNVNALLLGDSALYLCASSLLGSSGNTIYFGEGSWLTVV.